The 21 T cell receptor beta chains reported below all come from one sample, sequenced in a study of blood T cell repertoires in COVID-19. Clones were sequenced by immunoSEQ multiplex PCR, and TCRdb holds only the in-frame ones, with some missing. The sample includes approximately 44,000 clones, approximately 90% of them seen just once. The sample was peripheral blood. Source of these receptors: a man in his 60s with acute or convalescent COVID-19.

V gene TRBV4-3 combines with J gene TRBJ2-3, with D perhaps TRBD2 (7 bases). The CDR3 totals 16 residues. V lost 0 bases, J lost 4 bases, and 14 bases lay in between. The germline gives CDR1 LGHNA, CDR2 YSLEER. CDR3 in amino acids: CASSQDRWGGPDTQYF. As DNA, the CDR3 is TGCGCCAGCAGCCAAGATCGGTGGGGGGGGCCAGATACGCAGTATTTT.

The chain combines TRBV6-6 with TRBJ1-4; D may be TRBD1 (6 bases). V shed 8 bases and J shed 4 bases, with 14 bases lying between them. The CDR3 runs to 14 residues. Germline V gene data show CDR1 as MNHNY and CDR2 as SVGAGI (reference sequence). The CDR3 coding sequence is TGTGCCAGCGTCCAGACAGGCCTTAATGAAAAACTGTTTTTT. Protein sequence: CASVQTGLNEKLFF.

This chain joins TRBV18 and TRBJ1-2; D perhaps matches TRBD1 (5 bases). Germline V gene sequence: CDR1 KGHSH, CDR2 LQKENI. Trimming removed 5 bases at V and 8 bases at J, with 15 bases between. The CDR3 totals 13 residues. CDR3 loop: CASSTQPPGGYTF. The CDR3 DNA reads as TGTGCCAGCTCAACACAACCCCCAGGGGGCTACACCTTC.

This chain uses TRBV5-6 with TRBJ2-7; 11 nucleotides match TRBD2. The germline V gene has CDR1 SGHDT and CDR2 YYEEEE. The CDR3 has 15 residues. Trimming cost V 2 bases and J 7 bases; bases outside gene matches: 8. The CDR3: CASSLPGASGGEQYF. CDR3 nucleotides: TGTGCCAGCAGCTTACCCGGGGCTAGCGGGGGGGAGCAGTACTTC.

The V call is TRBV19, the J call TRBJ2-7; TRBD2 is a possible D gene (5 bases). V lost 6 bases to trimming and J lost 2 bases, with 11 bases between them. CDR1 LNHDA and CDR2 SQIVND come from the germline V gene (reference sequence). The CDR3 totals 13 residues. The CDR3 bases are TGTGCCAGTAGCCCGGACTCAGCCTACGAGCAGTACTTC. Its translation: CASSPDSAYEQYF.

This clone occurred a few times. The V call is TRBV3-1 (or the pseudogene TRBV3-2), the J call TRBJ2-5; 11 bases line up with TRBD2. Germline-derived CDR1 and CDR2 are LGHDT and YNNKEL (reference sequence). The CDR3 length is 16 residues. The V segment lost 7 bases and the J segment 5 bases; nucleotides outside the gene matches: 12. The CDR3 is CASTKLAGGLFETQYF. CDR3 bases: TGTGCCAGCACCAAGTTAGCGGGGGGGCTGTTTGAGACCCAGTACTTC.

This sequence joins TRBV4-3 and TRBJ1-2; a possible D gene is TRBD1 (6 bases). Germline loops: CDR1 LGHNA, CDR2 YSLEER. V lost 0 bases and J 0 bases, leaving 8 bases between the germline ends. There are 15 residues in the CDR3. CDR3 nucleotides: TGCGCCAGCAGCCAAGATAGGACAGCTAACTATGGCTACACCTTC. Its protein is CASSQDRTANYGYTF.

The chain links TRBV18 to TRBJ1-6; no reliable D call. CDR1 is KGHSH, CDR2 LQKENI, per germline. Trimming took 3 bases from V and 8 from J, leaving 5 bases between them. This CDR3 is 12 amino acids long. The CDR3 DNA follows: TGTGCCAGCTCACCCCCCGATTCACCCCTCCACTTT. This translates into CASSPPDSPLHF.

The count of this clone is one. The chain couples TRBV18 to TRBJ2-1; 11 positions agree with TRBD2. The CDR3 spans 16 residues. The V gene end was trimmed by 4 bases and the J gene end by 7 bases; junction bases not matched to a gene: 9. Germline CDR1 is KGHSH and CDR2 is LQKENI. This CDR3 reads CASSQSPLAGANEQFF. CDR3 nucleotide sequence: TGTGCCAGCTCACAATCACCACTAGCGGGGGCTAATGAGCAGTTCTTC.

The chain links TRBV18 to TRBJ1-4; no reliable D call. CDR3 length: 16 residues. The ends were cut back, 3 bases at V and 5 bases at J, with 16 bases in the middle. Germline CDR1 KGHSH, CDR2 LQKENI. The CDR3 sequence is CASSPGPPISNEKLFF. The DNA for the CDR3 is TGTGCCAGCTCACCGGGCCCCCCCATAAGCAATGAAAAACTGTTTTTT.

By proportion, this clone is medium-sized (0.01 to 0.1%). The chain joins TRBV13 to TRBJ1-1, with 7 positions matching TRBD1. CDR1 and CDR2 (germline): PRHDT, FYEKMQ (reference sequence). The J segment lost 1 base and the V segment lost 3 bases, leaving 5 bases of the junction unmatched. The length of the CDR3 is 15 residues. The CDR3 loop reads CASSFPTGQNTEAFF. CDR3 coding DNA: TGTGCCAGCAGCTTCCCGACAGGGCAGAACACTGAAGCTTTCTTT.

The chain links TRBV4-3 to TRBJ2-2; 7 bases agree with TRBD2. After removal of 4 bases from V and 1 base from J, the junction contained 6 bases not matched to a gene. Germline V gene sequence: CDR1 LGHNA, CDR2 YSLEER. This CDR3 spans 16 amino acids. The chain's CDR3 is CASSPRLAVNTGELFF. DNA of the CDR3: TGCGCCAGCAGCCCCCGGCTAGCGGTGAACACCGGGGAGCTGTTTTTT.

J is TRBJ2-7 and V is TRBV5-1; weak D call: TRBD1 (5 bases). This CDR3 has 13 residues. V was trimmed by 0 bases and J by 3 bases, leaving 7 bases between them. From germline, CDR1 is SGHRS and CDR2 YFSETQ. CDR3 sequence reads: CASSLGRDYEQYF. CDR3 coding DNA: TGCGCCAGCAGCTTGGGCAGGGACTACGAGCAGTACTTC. The full variable domain, rest sourced from reference TRBV5-1 and TRBJ2-7, is KAGVTQTPRYLIKTRGQQVTLSCSPISGHRSVSWYQQTPGQGLQFLFEYFSETQRNKGNFPGRFSGRQFSNSRSEMNVSTLELGDSALYLCASSLGRDYEQYFGPGTRLTVT.

The chain combines TRBV19 with TRBJ2-1, with 7 positions matching TRBD1. Germline CDR1 and CDR2: LNHDA and SQIVND (reference sequence). This CDR3 spans 13 amino acids. Trimming cost V 5 bases and J 7 bases; bases outside gene matches: 5. Written as DNA, the CDR3 is TGTGCCAGTAGTGACAGGGACGGTAATGAGCAGTTCTTC. It translates to CASSDRDGNEQFF.

The V and J genes are TRBV11-2 and TRBJ2-1; D perhaps matches TRBD1 (6 bases). CDR1 is SGHAT, CDR2 FQNNGV, per germline. V lost 6 bases and J lost 5, with 17 bases in between. The CDR3 extends over 15 amino acids. Here the CDR3 reads CASRGIGRTDNEQFF. The CDR3 DNA reads TGTGCCAGCAGGGGAATTGGCCGGACAGACAATGAGCAGTTCTTC.

V gene TRBV7-6 combines with J gene TRBJ2-7; tentatively, D is TRBD1 (5 bases). The germline gives CDR1 SGHVS, CDR2 FNYEAQ. The ends were cut back, 5 bases at V and 4 bases at J, with 12 bases in the middle. CDR3 length: 13 residues. The CDR3 bases are TGTGCCAGCAGCGCGACAGTCTCTTACGAGCAGTACTTC. It translates to CASSATVSYEQYF.

The chain uses TRBV29-1 and TRBJ1-2; perhaps TRBD1 as D (5 bases). V lost 5 bases, J lost 4 bases, and 14 bases lay in between. The CDR3 runs 13 residues. Germline assignment: CDR1 SQVTM and CDR2 ANQGSEA. The CDR3 here is CSVFKPGGYGYTF. The CDR3 nucleotides read TGCAGCGTTTTCAAACCCGGGGGCTATGGCTACACCTTC. Full variable domain (rest looked up from reference TRBV29-1 and TRBJ1-2): SAVISQKPSRDICQRGTSLTIQCQVDSQVTMMFWYRQQPGQSLTLIATANQGSEATYESGFVIDKFPISRPNLTFSTLTVSNMSPEDSSIYLCSVFKPGGYGYTFGSGTRLTVV.

The V call is TRBV3-1 (or the pseudogene TRBV3-2), the J call TRBJ2-3, with 11 bases fitting TRBD2. Per the germline V gene, CDR1 is LGHDT and CDR2 is YNNKEL (reference sequence). V shed 4 bases, J shed 0 bases, and the junction held 6 bases outside the gene matches. The CDR3 consists of 17 residues. CDR3 coding DNA: TGTGCCAGCAGCCGACGAACTAGCGGGGGTAGCACAGATACGCAGTATTTT. This gives the protein CASSRRTSGGSTDTQYF.

This rearrangement joins TRBV2 to TRBJ2-1; TRBD2 matches at 11 bases. Germline V CDR1 and CDR2: SNHLY, FYNNEI. The CDR3 extends over 18 amino acids. V lost 4 bases and J lost 4; bases outside the gene matches: 12. Here the CDR3 reads CASSGITLLAGVYNEQFF. The DNA for the CDR3 is TGTGCCAGCAGTGGAATTACCTTACTAGCGGGGGTGTACAATGAGCAGTTCTTC.

CDR3 amino acids: CASSVTGNTEAFF. The CDR3 DNA is TGTGCCAGCAGCGTAACAGGGAACACTGAAGCTTTCTTT. The chain couples TRBV9 to TRBJ1-1, with a weak D call TRBD1 (5 bases). The CDR3 runs to 13 residues. CDR1 is SGDLS, CDR2 YYNGEE, per germline. V dropped 1 base and J dropped 1 base, with 5 bases sitting between them.

This chain links TRBV27 with TRBJ2-2; tentative D call: TRBD2 (5 bases). V lost 3 bases and J lost 2, with 10 bases in between. The length of the CDR3 is 15 residues. CDR1 is MNHEY, CDR2 SMNVEV, per germline (reference sequence). The CDR3 nucleotides are TGTGCCAGCAGTTTGGGAGCAGTCAACACCGGGGAGCTGTTTTTT. Translation: CASSLGAVNTGELFF.